Sequencing of this TCR beta chain was carried out in a study of blood T cell repertoires in COVID-19. Across the whole study: Some COVID-19 samples were acute and others convalescent; all came from the United States, Italy and Spain. PBMCs, B-cell-depleted T cells, or T cells provided the cDNA or gDNA that made up the material.

CDR3 size: 15 residues. Germline assignment: CDR1 SSHAT and CDR2 FNYEAQ (reference sequence). In the original workflow: Amplification from reference gene primers served as the basis for estimated nucleated cell counts. Profiled with immunoSEQ multiplex PCR; TCRdb holds only in-frame clones, not every one. The V and J calls and the clone size are those of that table, but D and trimming were determined from the DNA. The table lists about 58,000 clones, more than 75% of them singletons. Remarks on this clone: Sequence at one end of the junction differs from germline and may be a read error.

The TCR comes from a man aged 40-49 years with active COVID-19. This sequence joins TRBV7-7 and TRBJ2-3; 10 bases fit TRBD2. The source material was peripheral blood. CDR3 in amino acids: CASSFGTSGTDTQYF. The CDR3 DNA follows: TGTGCTAGCAGCTTCGGGACTAGCGGCACAGATACGCAGTATTTT.